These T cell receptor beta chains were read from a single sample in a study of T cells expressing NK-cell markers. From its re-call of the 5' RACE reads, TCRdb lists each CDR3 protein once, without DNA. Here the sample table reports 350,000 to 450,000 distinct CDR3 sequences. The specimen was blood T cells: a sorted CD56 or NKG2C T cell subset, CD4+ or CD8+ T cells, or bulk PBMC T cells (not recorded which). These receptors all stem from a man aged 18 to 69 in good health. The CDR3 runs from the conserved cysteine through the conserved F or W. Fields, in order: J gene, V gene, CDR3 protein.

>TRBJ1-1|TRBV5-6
CASRNRQGAEAFF
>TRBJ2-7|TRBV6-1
CASSQNRDHEQYF
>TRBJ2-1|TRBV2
CASRKESGNEQFF
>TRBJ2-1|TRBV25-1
CASSEYARAGYNEQFF
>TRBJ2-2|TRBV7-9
CASSLPALAKTGELFF
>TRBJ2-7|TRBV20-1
CSGKSQGPAYEQYF
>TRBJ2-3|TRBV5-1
CASSPAISSDTQYF
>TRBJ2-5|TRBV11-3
CASSLSSLAGGVETQYF
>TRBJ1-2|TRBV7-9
CASSPSRGGDYGYTF
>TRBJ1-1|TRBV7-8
CASSFITGGRNRVTEAFF
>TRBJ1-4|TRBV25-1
CASSESSAARAEKLFF
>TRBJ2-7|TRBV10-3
CAIRGWDGTNEQYF
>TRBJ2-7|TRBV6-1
CASKDRGVRYEQYF
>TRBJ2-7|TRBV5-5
CASSPEFSSYEQYF
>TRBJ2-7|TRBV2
CASSEALWVAQYF
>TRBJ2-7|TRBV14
CASSRPSGGSYEQYF
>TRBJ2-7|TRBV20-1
CSAIRGGPREQYF
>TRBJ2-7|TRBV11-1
CASSPAGRPNEQYF
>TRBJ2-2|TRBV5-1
CASSLSERGNTGELFF
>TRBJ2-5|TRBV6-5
CASISGTGLGKTQYF
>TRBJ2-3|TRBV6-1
CASSDWGGTDPDTQYF
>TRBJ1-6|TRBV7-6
CASSLARTGGPYNSPLHF
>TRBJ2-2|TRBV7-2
CASSLERFTGELFF
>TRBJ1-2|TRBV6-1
CASRTVDLYGYTF
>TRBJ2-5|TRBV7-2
CASSTVHSKTQYF
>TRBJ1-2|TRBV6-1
CASRAEGLNYGYTF
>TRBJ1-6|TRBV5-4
CASSWDRGNNSPLHF
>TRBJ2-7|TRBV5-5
CASSLANWQGSYEQYF
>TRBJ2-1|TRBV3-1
CASSHPPGGQGVHNEQFF
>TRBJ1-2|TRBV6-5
CASSHTGTHQRSNYGYTF
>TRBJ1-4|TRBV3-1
CASSQNRVSGEKLFF